Listed below are T cell receptor beta chains from one sample, sequenced in a study of spatial heterogeneity in lung cancer. MiXCR was run by TCRdb on the 5' RACE reads, yielding one entry per CDR3 protein. Among 10,000 or so distinct CDR3 sequences listed, 9% to 15% were seen once. The sample was lung tumor tissue, taken at surgery. These receptors were taken from a male donor with early-stage non-small cell lung cancer. CDR3s include the opening cysteine and the closing phenylalanine or tryptophan. The order of the fields is clone size, V gene, J gene, D gene, CDR3 protein, CDR3 DNA. The D gene is left open where the match is weak. Part of the rows lack a size; the others show once, few, many or a class for expanded clones.

many	TRBV29-1	TRBJ2-3	-	CSAAGEPTDTQYF	TGCAGCGCTGCGGGCGAACCCACAGATACGCAGTATTTT
many	TRBV27	TRBJ2-1	-	CASSLGRAHYNEQFF	TGTGCCAGCAGTTTAGGAAGGGCTCACTACAATGAGCAGTTCTTC
many	TRBV7-2	TRBJ2-2	-	CASSWVRSGELFF	TGTGCCAGCAGCTGGGTTAGGAGCGGGGAGCTGTTTTTT
many	TRBV3-1	TRBJ1-2	TRBD1	CASSTTGDGGYTF	TGTGCCAGCAGTACGACAGGGGACGGAGGCTACACCTTC
many	TRBV2	TRBJ2-2	-	CASSFRANTGELFF	TGTGCCAGCAGTTTCAGGGCGAACACCGGGGAGCTGTTTTTT
medium-sized	TRBV4-3	TRBJ2-1	-	CASSQEPGYGEQFF	TGCGCCAGCAGCCAAGAGCCGGGCTACGGTGAGCAGTTCTTC
few	TRBV7-8	TRBJ1-1	TRBD1	CASSLAGQGLNTEAFF	TGTGCCAGCAGCTTAGCGGGACAGGGTCTCAACACTGAAGCTTTCTTT
many	TRBV7-8	TRBJ2-3	TRBD2	CASSLEGGLAGVDTQYF	TGTGCCAGCAGCTTAGAAGGCGGACTAGCGGGAGTGGATACGCAGTATTTT
many	TRBV10-3	TRBJ2-2	-	CAISEGRETTGELFF	TGTGCCATCAGTGAAGGCAGGGAGACTACCGGGGAGCTGTTTTTT
many	TRBV20-1	TRBJ1-5	-	CSAGVSNQPQHF	TGCAGTGCTGGCGTTAGCAATCAGCCCCAGCATTTT
many	TRBV12-3/TRBV12-4	TRBJ2-1	-	CASSFYSSREQFF	TGTGCCAGCAGTTTCTACTCCTCTAGGGAGCAGTTCTTC
many	TRBV11-1	TRBJ2-5	-	CASSIGPQETQYF	TGTGCCAGCAGCATCGGACCGCAAGAGACCCAGTACTTC
-	TRBV5-1	TRBJ2-6	TRBD2	CASSLGTSGTGANVLTF	TGCGCCAGCAGCTTGGGGACTAGCGGGACTGGGGCCAACGTCCTGACTTTC
medium-sized	TRBV6-2/TRBV6-3	TRBJ1-1	-	CASSWVMNTEAFF	TGTGCCAGCAGTTGGGTCATGAACACTGAAGCTTTCTTT
-	TRBV7-8	TRBJ2-3	TRBD2	CANSSRLAVGTDTQYF	TGTGCCAACAGCTCGAGACTAGCGGTTGGCACAGATACGCAGTATTTT
many	TRBV19	TRBJ2-2	-	CASREVRRAGELFF	TGTGCCAGTAGAGAGGTCAGGCGCGCCGGGGAGCTGTTTTTT
-	TRBV7-9	TRBJ2-5	-	CASSLTQETQYF	TGTGCCAGCAGCTTAACCCAAGAGACCCAGTACTTC
medium-sized	TRBV18	TRBJ2-5	TRBD2	CASSPRLADQETQYF	TGTGCCAGCTCACCTAGACTAGCGGACCAAGAGACCCAGTACTTC
many	TRBV29-1	TRBJ2-1	-	CSVWGGGHNEQFF	TGCAGCGTTTGGGGGGGCGGACACAATGAGCAGTTCTTC
many	TRBV30	TRBJ2-2	-	CAWMAGEPGELFF	TGTGCCTGGATGGCAGGGGAGCCCGGGGAGCTGTTTTTT
many	TRBV18	TRBJ2-5	-	CASSSQETQYF	TGTGCCAGCTCAAGCCAAGAGACCCAGTACTTC
large	TRBV6-6	TRBJ2-3	-	CASSYFGPSTDTQYF	TGTGCCAGCAGTTACTTTGGACCCTCCACAGATACGCAGTATTTT
many	TRBV7-8	TRBJ2-3	-	CASSPGGGRGDTQYF	TGTGCCAGCAGCCCCGGGGGCGGGAGAGGGGATACGCAGTATTTT
-	TRBV7-2	TRBJ2-3	-	CASSPRESTDTQYF	TGTGCCAGCAGCCCCAGGGAAAGCACAGATACGCAGTATTTT
medium-sized	TRBV7-8	TRBJ2-1	TRBD2	CASSFPTSGRGEQFF	TGTGCCAGCAGCTTTCCGACTAGCGGGAGGGGTGAGCAGTTCTTC
medium-sized	TRBV29-1	TRBJ1-1	TRBD1	CSVTGGRTEAFF	TGCAGCGTGACAGGGGGCAGGACTGAAGCTTTCTTT
many	TRBV11-2	TRBJ2-1	TRBD2	CASSSSRLAGVSLNEQFF	TGTGCCAGCAGCTCGTCCCGACTAGCGGGAGTATCACTCAATGAGCAGTTCTTC
many	TRBV20-1	TRBJ2-2	-	CSARVGGQTNTGELFF	TGCAGTGCTAGAGTGGGGGGACAGACGAACACCGGGGAGCTGTTTTTT
medium-sized	TRBV2	TRBJ2-3	-	CASSPGQSTDTQYF	TGTGCCAGCAGTCCCGGACAGAGCACAGATACGCAGTATTTT
-	TRBV28	TRBJ2-7	TRBD2	CASSGPAGDKSYEQYF	TGTGCCAGCAGTGGCCCAGCGGGGGATAAGTCCTACGAGCAGTACTTC
-	TRBV7-3	TRBJ2-3	-	CASSPGLLPDTQYF	TGTGCCAGCAGCCCGGGACTCCTTCCAGATACGCAGTATTTT
medium-sized	TRBV11-2	TRBJ2-3	TRBD2	CASTVSGRGSTDTQYF	TGTGCCAGCACCGTCAGCGGGAGGGGGAGCACAGATACGCAGTATTTT
many	TRBV11-2	TRBJ2-1	-	CASSLERGTVLPSEQFF	TGTGCCAGCAGCTTAGAGAGAGGGACCGTCCTACCCAGTGAGCAGTTCTTC
many	TRBV7-6	TRBJ2-7	-	CASSLGPSVAEQYF	TGTGCCAGCAGCTTAGGTCCGTCAGTCGCCGAGCAGTACTTC
-	TRBV6-5	TRBJ1-1	TRBD1	CASSRDSPMNTEAFF	TGTGCCAGCAGTCGGGACAGCCCCATGAACACTGAAGCTTTCTTT
many	TRBV4-2	TRBJ1-5	TRBD1	CASSHAQDRANQPQHF	TGTGCCAGCAGCCATGCCCAAGACAGGGCCAATCAGCCCCAGCATTTT
many	TRBV7-7	TRBJ2-5	-	CAISGPRGSQETQYF	TGTGCTATCAGCGGCCCCCGAGGCAGTCAAGAGACCCAGTACTTC
many	TRBV20-1	TRBJ2-3	-	CSASSFRGMETDTQYF	TGCAGTGCTAGTTCTTTTCGCGGGATGGAGACAGATACGCAGTATTTT
medium-sized	TRBV2	TRBJ1-2	-	CASKTGRYGYTF	TGTGCCAGCAAGACAGGACGTTATGGCTACACCTTC
-	TRBV20-1	TRBJ2-1	-	CSARAGGKRVNEQFF	TGCAGTGCTAGAGCCGGCGGAAAGCGGGTCAATGAGCAGTTCTTC
many	TRBV24-1	TRBJ2-1	-	CATRGGLSNEQFF	TGTGCCACCAGGGGGGGCCTATCCAATGAGCAGTTCTTC
few	TRBV6-2/TRBV6-3	TRBJ1-1	-	CASSYSFSSTEAFF	TGTGCCAGCAGTTACTCGTTCAGTAGCACTGAAGCTTTCTTT
many	TRBV12-3/TRBV12-4	TRBJ1-3	TRBD1	CASTRTGFSGNTIYF	TGTGCCAGCACCCGGACAGGGTTCTCTGGAAACACCATATATTTT
many	TRBV20-1	TRBJ2-5	TRBD2	CSVARSGSQETQYF	TGCAGTGTAGCCCGTAGCGGGAGCCAAGAGACCCAGTACTTC
few	TRBV30	TRBJ1-2	-	CAWSEYGPYGYTF	TGTGCCTGGAGTGAGTACGGCCCCTATGGCTACACCTTC